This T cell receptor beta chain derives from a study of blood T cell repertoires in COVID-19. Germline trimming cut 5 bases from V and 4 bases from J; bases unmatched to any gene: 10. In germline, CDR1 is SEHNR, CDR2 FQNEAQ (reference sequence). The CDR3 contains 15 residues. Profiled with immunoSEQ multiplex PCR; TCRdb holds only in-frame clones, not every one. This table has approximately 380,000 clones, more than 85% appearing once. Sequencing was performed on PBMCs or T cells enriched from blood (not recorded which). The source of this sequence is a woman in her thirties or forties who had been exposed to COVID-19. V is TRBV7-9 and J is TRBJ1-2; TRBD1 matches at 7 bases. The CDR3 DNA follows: TGTGCCAGCAGCCTGACAGGGACCATGACCTATGGCTACACCTTC. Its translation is CASSLTGTMTYGYTF.